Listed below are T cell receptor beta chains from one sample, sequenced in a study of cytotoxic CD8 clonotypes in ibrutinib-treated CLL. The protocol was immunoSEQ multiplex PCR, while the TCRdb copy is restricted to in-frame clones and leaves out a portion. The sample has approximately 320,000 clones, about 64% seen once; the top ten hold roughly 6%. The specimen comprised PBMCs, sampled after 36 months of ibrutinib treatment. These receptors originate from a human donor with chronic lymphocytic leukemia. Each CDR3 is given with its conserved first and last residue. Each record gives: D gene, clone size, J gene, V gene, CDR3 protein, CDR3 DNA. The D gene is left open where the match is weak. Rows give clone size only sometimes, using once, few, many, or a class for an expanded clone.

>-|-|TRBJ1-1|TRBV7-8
CASSLGQGNTEAFF
TGTGCCAGCAGCTTAGGTCAGGGGAACACTGAAGCTTTCTTT
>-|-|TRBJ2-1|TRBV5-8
CASSLWQRAHNEQFF
TGTGCCAGCAGCTTATGGCAGAGAGCCCACAATGAGCAGTTCTTC
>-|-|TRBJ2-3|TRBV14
CASSHPGPYWMTDTQYF
TGTGCCAGCAGCCATCCCGGGCCATACTGGATGACAGATACGCAGTATTTT
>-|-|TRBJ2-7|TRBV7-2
CASSLGGNYEQYF
TGTGCCAGCAGCTTAGGCGGGAACTACGAGCAGTACTTC
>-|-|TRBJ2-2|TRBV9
CASSPRSIISLYTGELFF
TGTGCCAGCAGCCCCCGTAGTATAATTAGCCTGTACACCGGGGAGCTGTTTTTT
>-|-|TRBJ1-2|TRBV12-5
CASGPTSNYGYTF
TGTGCTAGTGGGCCGACATCTAACTATGGCTACACCTTC
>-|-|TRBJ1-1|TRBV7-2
CASSIIGHSLGFDFEAFF
TGTGCCAGCAGCATAATCGGACACTCCTTAGGGTTTGATTTTGAAGCTTTCTTT
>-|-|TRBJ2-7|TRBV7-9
CASSPTGYEQYF
TGTGCCAGCAGCCCTACCGGATACGAGCAGTACTTC
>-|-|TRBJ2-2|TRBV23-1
CASSHAGELFF
TGCGCCAGCAGTCATGCCGGGGAGCTGTTTTTT
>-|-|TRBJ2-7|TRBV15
CATSRDREWNEQYF
TGTGCCACCAGCAGAGATCGTGAGTGGAACGAGCAGTACTTC
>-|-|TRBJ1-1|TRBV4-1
CASSQGATEAFF
TGCGCCAGCAGCCAAGGGGCCACTGAAGCTTTCTTT
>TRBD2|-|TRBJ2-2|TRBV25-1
CASRVQGTSGVNGELFF
TGTGCCAGCAGGGTACAGGGGACTAGCGGTGTGAACGGGGAGCTGTTTTTT
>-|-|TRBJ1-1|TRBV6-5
CASSKVGGLNTEAFF
TGTGCCAGCAGTAAAGTGGGGGGATTGAACACTGAAGCTTTCTTT
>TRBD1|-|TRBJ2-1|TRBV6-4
CASRPGQGVYNEQFF
TGTGCCAGCAGACCCGGACAGGGGGTCTACAATGAGCAGTTCTTC
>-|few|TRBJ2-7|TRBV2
CASSDLGEQYF
TGTGCCAGCAGTGATCTCGGGGAGCAGTACTTC
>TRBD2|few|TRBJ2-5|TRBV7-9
CASSLAPLAETQYF
TGTGCCAGCAGCTTAGCGCCACTAGCGGAGACCCAGTACTTC
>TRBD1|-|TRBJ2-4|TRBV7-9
CASSSRDREDIQYF
TGTGCCAGCAGCTCACGGGACAGGGAGGACATTCAGTACTTC
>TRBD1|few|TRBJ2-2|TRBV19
CASSWDRPTGELFF
TGTGCCAGTAGTTGGGACAGACCAACCGGGGAGCTGTTTTTT
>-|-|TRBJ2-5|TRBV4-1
CASSQGSRTETQYF
TGCGCCAGCAGCCAAGGAAGTAGAACGGAGACCCAGTACTTC
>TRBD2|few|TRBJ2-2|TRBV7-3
CASSLSGGSTGELFF
TGTGCCAGCAGCTTAAGTGGCGGGAGCACCGGGGAGCTGTTTTTT
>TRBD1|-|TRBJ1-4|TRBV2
CASSGTGAEKLFF
TGTGCCAGCAGTGGGACAGGGGCAGAAAAACTGTTTTTT
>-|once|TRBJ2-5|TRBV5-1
CASSLNRPETQYF
TGCGCCAGCAGCTTGAACAGGCCAGAGACCCAGTACTTC
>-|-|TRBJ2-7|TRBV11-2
CASTRGGAHEQYF
TGTGCCAGCACCCGAGGGGGGGCGCACGAGCAGTACTTC
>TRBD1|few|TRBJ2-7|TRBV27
CASRPDRVNPNEQYF
TGTGCCAGCAGGCCGGACAGGGTCAACCCCAACGAGCAGTACTTC
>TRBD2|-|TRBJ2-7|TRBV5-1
CASSPRGGRYEQYF
TGCGCCAGCAGCCCCCGGGGGGGCCGGTACGAGCAGTACTTC
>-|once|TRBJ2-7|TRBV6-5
CASSTGTQRNEQYF
TGTGCCAGCAGTACCGGGACCCAACGTAACGAGCAGTACTTC
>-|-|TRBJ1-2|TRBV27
CASRQGYGYTF
TGTGCCAGCAGACAGGGCTATGGCTACACCTTC
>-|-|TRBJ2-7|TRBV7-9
CASSLARGVLPYEQYF
TGTGCCAGCAGCTTAGCGAGAGGGGTCCTCCCCTACGAGCAGTACTTC
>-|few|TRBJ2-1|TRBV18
CASSPLGNEQFF
TGTGCCAGCTCACCATTGGGAAATGAGCAGTTCTTC
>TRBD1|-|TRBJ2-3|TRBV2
CASSEAPGQEYTDTQYF
TGTGCCAGCAGTGAAGCGCCGGGACAGGAGTACACAGATACGCAGTATTTT
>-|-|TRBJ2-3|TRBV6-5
CASSEGHTQYF
TGTGCCAGCAGTGAGGGACATACGCAGTATTTT
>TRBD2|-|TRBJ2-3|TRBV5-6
CANSSLLAGAGTDTQYF
TGTGCCAACAGCTCCCTACTAGCGGGAGCTGGGACAGATACGCAGTATTTT
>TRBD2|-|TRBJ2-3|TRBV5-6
CASSSPRGGGPTSTDTQYF
TGTGCCAGCAGCTCCCCCCGGGGCGGGGGACCCACTAGCACAGATACGCAGTATTTT
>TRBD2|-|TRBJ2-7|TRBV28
CASNILAGEGEQYF
TGTGCCAGCAATATACTAGCGGGAGAGGGCGAGCAGTACTTC
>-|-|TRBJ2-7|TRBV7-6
CASSSMFRGRDSYEQYF
TGTGCCAGCAGCTCGATGTTTCGAGGCAGAGACTCCTACGAGCAGTACTTC
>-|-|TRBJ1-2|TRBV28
CASSFIRYGYTF
TGTGCCAGCAGTTTTATCCGATATGGCTACACCTTC
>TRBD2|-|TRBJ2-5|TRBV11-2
CASSLVRLAGETQYF
TGTGCCAGCAGCTTAGTTCGGCTAGCGGGAGAGACCCAGTACTTC
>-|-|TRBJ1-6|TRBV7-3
CASSQGSPLHF
TGTGCCAGCAGCCAGGGTTCACCCCTCCACTTT
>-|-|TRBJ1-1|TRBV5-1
CASSLGRGPMNTEAFF
TGCGCCAGCAGCTTGGGACGCGGGCCGATGAACACTGAAGCTTTCTTT
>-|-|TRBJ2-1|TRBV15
CATGSGFYNEQFF
TGTGCCACCGGGAGCGGTTTCTACAATGAGCAGTTCTTC
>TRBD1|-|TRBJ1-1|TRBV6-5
CASRGQPFTEAFF
TGTGCCAGTCGGGGACAGCCCTTCACTGAAGCTTTCTTT
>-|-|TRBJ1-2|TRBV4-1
CASSQDHQDGYTF
TGCGCCAGCAGCCAAGATCATCAGGACGGCTACACCTTC
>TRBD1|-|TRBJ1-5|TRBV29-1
CSVSRGRGQPQHF
TGCAGCGTTAGCAGGGGGCGCGGGCAGCCCCAGCATTTT
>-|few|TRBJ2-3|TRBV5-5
CASSLGPGRTDTQYF
TGTGCCAGCAGCTTGGGGCCAGGGCGAACAGATACGCAGTATTTT
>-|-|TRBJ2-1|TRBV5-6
CASSLAPGSSYNEQFF
TGTGCCAGCAGCTTGGCCCCGGGGAGCTCCTACAATGAGCAGTTCTTC
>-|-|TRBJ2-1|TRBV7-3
CASSTGWGHNEQFF
TGTGCCAGCAGTACAGGGTGGGGGCACAATGAGCAGTTCTTC
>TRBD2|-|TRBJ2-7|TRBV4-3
CASSQRTSGTISYEQYF
TGCGCCAGCAGCCAACGTACTAGCGGGACGATCTCCTACGAGCAGTACTTC
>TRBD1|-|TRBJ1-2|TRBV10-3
CAITYDRDGYTF
TGTGCCATCACCTACGACAGGGACGGCTACACCTTC
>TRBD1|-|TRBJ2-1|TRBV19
CASSIQGYRGFSVNEQFF
TGTGCCAGTAGTATCCAGGGTTACAGGGGGTTTTCGGTCAATGAGCAGTTCTTC
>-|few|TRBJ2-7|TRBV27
CASSLGRSREQYF
TGTGCCAGCAGTTTAGGCAGGTCTCGCGAGCAGTACTTC
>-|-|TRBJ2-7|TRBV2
CASSSDRDSYEQYF
TGTGCCAGCAGTTCGGACCGGGACTCCTACGAGCAGTACTTC
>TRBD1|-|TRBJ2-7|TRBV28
CASSFQHGTARRSYEQYF
TGTGCCAGCAGTTTCCAACATGGGACAGCCCGACGAAGCTACGAGCAGTACTTC
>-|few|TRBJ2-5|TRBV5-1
CASSSPGRETQYF
TGCGCCAGCAGCTCTCCGGGACGAGAGACCCAGTACTTC
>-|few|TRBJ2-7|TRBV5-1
CASSSGAGQTYEQYF
TGCGCCAGCAGCTCTGGAGCCGGACAAACCTACGAGCAGTACTTC
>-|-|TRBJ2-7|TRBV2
CASSGPAYEQYF
TGTGCCAGCAGTGGGCCGGCCTACGAGCAGTACTTC
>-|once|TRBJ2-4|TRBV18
CASSVAGSIKNIQYF
TGTGCCAGCTCAGTAGCCGGGTCGATCAAAAACATTCAGTACTTC
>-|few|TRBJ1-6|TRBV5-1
CASKPASYNSPLHF
TGCGCCAGCAAACCAGCATCCTATAATTCACCCCTCCACTTT
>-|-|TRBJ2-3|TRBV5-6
CASSLDGRRVTDTQYF
TGTGCCAGCAGCTTGGATGGCAGGCGGGTCACAGATACGCAGTATTTT
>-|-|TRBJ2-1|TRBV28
CASNRRGDEQFF
TGTGCCAGCAATAGAAGGGGCGATGAGCAGTTCTTC
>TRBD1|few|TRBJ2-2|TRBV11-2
CASSLRTGVAGELFF
TGTGCCAGCAGCTTAAGAACAGGGGTGGCCGGGGAGCTGTTTTTT